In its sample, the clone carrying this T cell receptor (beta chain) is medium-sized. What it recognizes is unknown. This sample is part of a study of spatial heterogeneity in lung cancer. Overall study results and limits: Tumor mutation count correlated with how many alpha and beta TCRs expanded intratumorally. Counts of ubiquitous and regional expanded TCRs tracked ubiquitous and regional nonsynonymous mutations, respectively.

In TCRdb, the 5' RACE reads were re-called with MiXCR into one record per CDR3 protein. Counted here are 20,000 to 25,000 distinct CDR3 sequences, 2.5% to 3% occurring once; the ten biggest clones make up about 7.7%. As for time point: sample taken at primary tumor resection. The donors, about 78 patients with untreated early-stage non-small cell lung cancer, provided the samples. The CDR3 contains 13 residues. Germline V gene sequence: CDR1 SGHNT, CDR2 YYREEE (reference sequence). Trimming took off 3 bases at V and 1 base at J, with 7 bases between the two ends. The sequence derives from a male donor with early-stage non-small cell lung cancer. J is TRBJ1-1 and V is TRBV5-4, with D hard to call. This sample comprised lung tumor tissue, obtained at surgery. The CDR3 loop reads CASSSQRNTEAFF. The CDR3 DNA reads TGTGCCAGCAGCTCACAGAGGAACACTGAAGCTTTCTTT.